This TCR beta chain appears in the sequencing data of a study of vaccination and CD4 T cells after COVID-19. As for the study in general: A CEFX pool, an HIV-1 Nef pool, or else no peptide went into the control cultures.

CDR3 size: 15 residues. The V gene's germline CDR1 is SGHKS and CDR2 YYEKEE (reference sequence). V was pared by 1 base and J by 1 base, with 8 bases between. Sequencing of the DNA from cultured CD4+ T cells was carried out with the Oncomine TCR Beta short-read assay. TCRdb passed the PCR reads through MiXCR, listing each CDR3 protein once. The repertoire consists of approximately 13,000 distinct CDR3 sequences, with roughly 79% occurring once and the leading ten covering about 28%. Indicated treatment: approximately nine-day PBMC culture with coronavirus spike peptide pools or control peptides (ViraFEST assay). Regarding this clonotype: Its antigen remains unidentified.

The gene calls are TRBV5-5 and TRBJ2-2; no reliable D call. The sample consisted of CD4+ T cells from blood, cultured in vitro. The TCR comes from a human donor who had recovered from COVID-19. The CDR3 region is CASSLLPRNTGELFF. The CDR3 DNA sequence: TGTGCCAGCAGCTTGTTGCCGAGGAACACCGGGGAGCTGTTTTTT. The full variable domain, in which reference TRBV5-5 and TRBJ2-2 provide the parts outside the CDR3, is DAGVTQSPTHLIKTRGQQVTLRCSPISGHKSVSWYQQVLGQGPQFIFQYYEKEERGRGNFPDRFSARQFPNYSSELNVNALLLGDSALYLCASSLLPRNTGELFFGEGSRLTVL.